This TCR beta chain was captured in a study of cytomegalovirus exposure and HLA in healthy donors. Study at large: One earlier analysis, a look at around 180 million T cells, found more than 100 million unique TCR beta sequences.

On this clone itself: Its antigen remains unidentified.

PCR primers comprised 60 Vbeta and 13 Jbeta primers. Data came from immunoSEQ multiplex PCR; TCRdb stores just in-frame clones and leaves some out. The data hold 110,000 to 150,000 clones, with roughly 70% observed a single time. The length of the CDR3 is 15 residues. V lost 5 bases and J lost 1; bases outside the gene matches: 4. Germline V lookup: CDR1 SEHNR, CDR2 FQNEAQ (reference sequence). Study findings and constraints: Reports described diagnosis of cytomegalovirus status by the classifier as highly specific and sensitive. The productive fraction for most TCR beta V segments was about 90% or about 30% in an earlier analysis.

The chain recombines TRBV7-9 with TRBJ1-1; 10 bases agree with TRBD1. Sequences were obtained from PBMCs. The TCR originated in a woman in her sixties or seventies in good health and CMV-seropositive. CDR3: CASSPRQGANTEAFF. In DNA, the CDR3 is TGTGCCAGCAGCCCGCGACAGGGGGCGAACACTGAAGCTTTCTTT.